This T cell receptor beta chain was obtained from a study of regulatory T cells in long-lasting Graves disease. Findings of the study overall: Persistent cases favored TRBV28, TRBJ1-2 and TRBJ2-5. Lower TCR diversity was seen in persistent Graves' patients than in newly diagnosed ones. Among persistent patients, a larger number of public clonotypes were shared (about 3,000) than among newly diagnosed patients (roughly 1,000).

The germline V and J ends were trimmed by 3 bases and 0 bases, with 9 bases remaining between them. The germline V gene encodes CDR1 SGHTA and CDR2 FQGNSA. CDR3 length equals 14 residues. Note on this clonotype: Antigen unknown.

Arm-PCR of CDR3 regions and iRepertoire HTBI primers were the basis on which TCR beta libraries were built. TCRdb re-derived calls from the multiplex PCR reads in MiXCR, one entry per CDR3 protein. The table lists approximately 470,000 distinct CDR3 sequences, around 20% of them singletons. Time point reported: persistent/refractory GD, antithyroid drugs over 5 years with positive TRAb. PBMC-extracted RNA yielded the TCR library. Diagnosis followed American Thyroid Association guidelines for Graves' disease. The sample in question was peripheral blood mononuclear cells (PBMCs), obtained when the disease was refractory, from a patient treated with antithyroid drugs. This receptor was obtained from a female donor with Graves disease. J is TRBJ2-7 and V is TRBV7-2; no definite D call. CDR3 in DNA: TGTGCCAGCAGCTTTGGAGACTTCTCCTACGAGCAGTACTTC. It codes for CASSFGDFSYEQYF.